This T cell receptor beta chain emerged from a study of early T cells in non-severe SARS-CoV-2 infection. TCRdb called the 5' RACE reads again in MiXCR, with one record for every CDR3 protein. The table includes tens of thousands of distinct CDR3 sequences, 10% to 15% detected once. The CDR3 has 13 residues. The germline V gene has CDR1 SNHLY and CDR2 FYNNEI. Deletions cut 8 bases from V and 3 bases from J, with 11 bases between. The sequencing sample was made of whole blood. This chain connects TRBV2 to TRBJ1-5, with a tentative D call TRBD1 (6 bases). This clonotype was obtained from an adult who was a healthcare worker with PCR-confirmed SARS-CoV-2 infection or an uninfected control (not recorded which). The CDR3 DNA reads TGTGCCAGCTCTACAGGGTTCAATCAGCCCCAGCATTTT. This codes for CASSTGFNQPQHF.